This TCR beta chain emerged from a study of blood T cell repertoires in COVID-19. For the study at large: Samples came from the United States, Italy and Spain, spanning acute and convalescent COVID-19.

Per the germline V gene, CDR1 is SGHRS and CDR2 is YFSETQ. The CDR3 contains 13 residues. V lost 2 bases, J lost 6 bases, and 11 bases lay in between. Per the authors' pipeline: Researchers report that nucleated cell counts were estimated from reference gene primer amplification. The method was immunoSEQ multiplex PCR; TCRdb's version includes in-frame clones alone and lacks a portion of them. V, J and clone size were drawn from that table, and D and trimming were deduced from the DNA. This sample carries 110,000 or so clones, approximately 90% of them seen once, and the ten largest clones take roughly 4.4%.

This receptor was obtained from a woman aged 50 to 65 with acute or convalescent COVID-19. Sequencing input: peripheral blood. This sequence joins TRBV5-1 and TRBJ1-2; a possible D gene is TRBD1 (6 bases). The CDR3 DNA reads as TGCGCCAGCAGCTTAGCAGGGGTGGATGGCTACACCTTC. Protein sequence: CASSLAGVDGYTF.